This T cell receptor (beta chain) was profiled in a study of blood T cell repertoires in COVID-19. Study at large: The United States, Italy and Spain supplied acute and convalescent COVID-19 samples. T cells, B-cell-depleted T cells, or PBMCs provided the cDNA or gDNA that served as material.

Repertoires were generated with immunoSEQ multiplex PCR, while TCRdb's copy carries only in-frame clones and drops some. The sample has about 360,000 clones, roughly 86% seen once. Unmatched junction bases numbered 6, after V lost 5 bases and J lost 1 base. Germline V gene data show CDR1 as SGHTA and CDR2 as FQGNSA. The CDR3 is 16 residues long. This clone turned up a few times. Cohorts were based on clinical histories the participants reported. The V and J genes are TRBV7-2 and TRBJ2-5; 11 bases map to TRBD2. The sequenced sample consisted of PBMCs or T cells enriched from blood (not recorded which). This TCR came from a woman in her forties with acute COVID-19. The CDR3 region has the DNA TGTGCCAGCAGCCGCCAACTAGCGGGGGCCCAAGAGACCCAGTACTTC. Translation gives CASSRQLAGAQETQYF. Full variable domain (remainder filled in from reference TRBV7-2 and TRBJ2-5): GAGVSQSPSNKVTEKGKDVELRCDPISGHTALYWYRQSLGQGLEFLIYFQGNSAPDKSGLPSDRFSAERTGGSVSTLTIQRTQQEDSAVYLCASSRQLAGAQETQYFGPGTRLLVL.